Shown below are 8 T cell receptor beta chains from a single sample sequenced in a study of sequential checkpoint blockade in melanoma. Sequencing was performed with immunoSEQ multiplex PCR; in TCRdb, only in-frame clones are kept and a portion is missing. The sample lists some 5,000 clones, roughly 18% occurring once. Treatment given: randomized to nivolumab then ipilimumab (arm A) or the reverse (arm B). The sequencing used tumor tissue (inferred from file names), collected from a patient given nivolumab and ipilimumab in sequence. These receptors were obtained from a human donor with melanoma.

This chain connects TRBV25-1 to TRBJ2-1, with D possibly matching TRBD1 (6 bases). From germline, CDR1 is MGHDK and CDR2 SYGVNS. The V end lost 3 bases, the J end lost 5 bases, and 14 bases lay between the germline ends. The CDR3 sequence is 15 residues long. The CDR3 here is CASSDNWDTNNEQFF. The CDR3 DNA reads as TGTGCCAGCAGTGATAACTGGGACACCAACAATGAGCAGTTCTTC.

This clone was counted a few times. CDR3 protein: CASSPWTGFAELFF. CDR3 in DNA: TGCGCCAGCAGCCCATGGACAGGATTTGCGGAGCTGTTTTTT. V is TRBV5-1 and J is TRBJ2-2, with 7 bases identical to TRBD1. The germline CDR1 and CDR2 sequences are SGHRS and YFSETQ. J lost 10 bases, V lost 4 bases, and 10 bases had no gene match. There are 14 residues in the CDR3.

The chain links TRBV14 to TRBJ2-7; D not certain. This CDR3 is built from 14 residues. Germline assignment: CDR1 SGHDN and CDR2 FVKESK. The ends were cut back, 0 bases at V and 5 bases at J, with 11 bases in the middle. Here the CDR3 reads CASSQERYVDEQYF. CDR3 sequence (DNA): TGTGCCAGCAGCCAAGAAAGGTACGTCGACGAGCAGTACTTC.

This clone was counted between two and nine times. The chain employs TRBV30 and TRBJ2-5, with TRBD1 identical over 9 bases. Trimming removed 3 bases from V and 4 bases from J; junction bases left unmatched: 3. Looked up from germline, CDR1 is GTSNPN and CDR2 is SVGIG (reference sequence). This CDR3 is 13 amino acids long. The CDR3 nucleotides are TGTGCCTGGAGACAGGGGGCGGGAGAGACCCAGTACTTC. It encodes CAWRQGAGETQYF.

This clone has only a few counts. The chain is built from TRBV11-3 and TRBJ2-7, with D unclear. In germline, CDR1 is SGHNT, CDR2 YENEEA. Between the trimmed V and J ends, which lost 3 bases and 1 base, there was a span of 13 bases. The CDR3 contains 15 residues. This CDR3 is CASSLKGYSSYEQYF. DNA for the CDR3: TGTGCCAGCAGCTTGAAGGGTTACTCGTCCTACGAGCAGTACTTC.

V usage is TRBV19 and J usage is TRBJ2-2; 8 nucleotides agree with TRBD2. Germline V gives CDR1 LNHDA, CDR2 SQIVND (reference sequence). The CDR3 sequence is 14 residues long. With 9 bases clipped from V and 1 base from J, the junction kept 4 bases outside the gene matches. CDR3 protein: CASGGVVNTGELFF. The CDR3 DNA reads as TGTGCCAGCGGGGGGGTGGTGAACACCGGGGAGCTGTTTTTT.

The chain combines TRBV6-8 with TRBJ2-5; D remains unclear. Germline CDR1 MNHGY, CDR2 SAAAGT. The germline V and J ends were trimmed by 5 bases and 5 bases, with 9 bases remaining between them. CDR3 length: 12 residues. DNA of the CDR3: TGTGCCAGCAGTGAGCTGGCCGAGACCCAGTACTTC. Translation: CASSELAETQYF.

Many counts were recorded for this clone. The CDR3 loop is CASSPPSGGAPGELFF. The CDR3 nucleotides read TGTGCCAGCAGCCCCCCTAGCGGGGGGGCTCCCGGGGAGCTGTTTTTT. J is TRBJ2-2 and V is TRBV11-3, with 12 bases identical to TRBD2. CDR3 size: 16 residues. V shed 5 bases and J 6 bases; nucleotides not matched to a gene: 7. Looked up from germline, CDR1 is SGHNT and CDR2 is YENEEA.